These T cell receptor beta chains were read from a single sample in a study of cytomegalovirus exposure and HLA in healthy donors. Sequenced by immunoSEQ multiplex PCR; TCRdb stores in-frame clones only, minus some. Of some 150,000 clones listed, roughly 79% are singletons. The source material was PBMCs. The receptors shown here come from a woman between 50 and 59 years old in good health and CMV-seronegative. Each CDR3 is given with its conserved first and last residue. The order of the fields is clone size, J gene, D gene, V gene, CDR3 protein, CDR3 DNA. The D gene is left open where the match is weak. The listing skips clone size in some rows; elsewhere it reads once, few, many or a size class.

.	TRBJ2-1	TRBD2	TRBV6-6	CASSYPALADEQFF	TGTGCCAGCAGTTACCCCGCACTAGCGGATGAGCAGTTCTTC
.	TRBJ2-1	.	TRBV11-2	CASSAYELRREQFF	TGTGCCAGCAGCGCCTACGAACTGCGTCGTGAGCAGTTCTTC
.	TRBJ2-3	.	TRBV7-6	CASSLTSSGTDTQYF	TGTGCCAGCAGCTTAACTAGCTCCGGCACAGATACGCAGTATTTT
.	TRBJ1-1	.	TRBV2	CAQHRGGNSEAFF	TGTGCCCAGCATAGAGGCGGAAACTCTGAAGCTTTCTTT
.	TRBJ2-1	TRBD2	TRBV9	CASSKYPRGAGLGDEQFF	TGTGCCAGCAGCAAATATCCCCGGGGAGCGGGGTTGGGGGATGAGCAGTTCTTC
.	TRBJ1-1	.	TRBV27	CASSIPGNTEAFF	TGTGCCAGCAGTATCCCGGGGAACACTGAAGCTTTCTTT
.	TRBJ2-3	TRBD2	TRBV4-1	CASSRSRAGGTDTQYF	TGCGCCAGCAGCCGGAGCAGGGCGGGAGGCACAGATACGCAGTATTTT
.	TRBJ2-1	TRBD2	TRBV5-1	CASSSELAGGPTEQFF	TGCGCCAGCAGCTCAGAACTAGCGGGGGGGCCTACTGAGCAGTTCTTC
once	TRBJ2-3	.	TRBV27	CASSLPPSSGTDTQYF	TGTGCCAGCAGTTTACCCCCGTCTAGCGGCACAGATACGCAGTATTTT
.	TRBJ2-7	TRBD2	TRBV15	CATSMGPGLAGEHYEQYF	TGTGCCACCAGCATGGGACCGGGACTAGCGGGAGAACACTACGAGCAGTACTTC
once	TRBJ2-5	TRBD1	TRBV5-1	CASSYQQGAEETQYF	TGCGCCAGCAGTTACCAACAGGGGGCAGAAGAGACCCAGTACTTC
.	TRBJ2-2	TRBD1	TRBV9	CASSADTRGFGELFF	TGTGCCAGCAGCGCCGACACCAGGGGGTTCGGGGAGCTGTTTTTT
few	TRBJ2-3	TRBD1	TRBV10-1	CASSGGQGSSTDTQYF	TGCGCCAGCAGTGGTGGACAGGGGTCTAGCACAGATACGCAGTATTTT
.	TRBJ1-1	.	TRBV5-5	CASSLFSIGGGGGEAFF	TGTGCCAGCAGCTTGTTTTCGATCGGGGGGGGCGGAGGTGAAGCTTTCTTT
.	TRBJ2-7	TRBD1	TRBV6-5	CASSWTDRGPYEQYF	TGTGCCAGCAGTTGGACCGACAGGGGCCCCTACGAGCAGTACTTC
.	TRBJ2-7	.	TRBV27	CASSSGQYEQYF	TGTGCCAGCAGTTCAGGACAGTACGAGCAGTACTTC
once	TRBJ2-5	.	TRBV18	CASSPPGAETQYF	TGTGCCAGCTCACCACCTGGGGCAGAGACCCAGTACTTC
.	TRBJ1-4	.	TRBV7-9	CTSSISVGALLFF	TGTACCAGCAGCATCTCCGTTGGGGCCCTCTTGTTTTTT
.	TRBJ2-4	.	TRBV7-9	CASSPDRTSQRYTKNIQYF	TGTGCCAGCAGCCCCGACAGGACCAGTCAACGGTATACCAAAAACATTCAGTACTTC
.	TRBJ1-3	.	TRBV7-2	CASSWGLRNTIYF	TGTGCCAGCAGCTGGGGACTGCGAAACACCATATATTTT
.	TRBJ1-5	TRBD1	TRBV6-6	CASTNSDRVITPQHF	TGTGCCAGCACCAACTCGGACAGGGTCATCACGCCCCAGCATTTT
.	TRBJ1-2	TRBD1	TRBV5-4	CASSPYDRALFYGYTF	TGTGCCAGCAGCCCCTACGACAGGGCGCTATTCTATGGCTACACCTTC
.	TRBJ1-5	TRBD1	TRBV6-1	CASSVGQGLYQPQHF	TGTGCCAGCAGTGTTGGACAGGGGCTATATCAGCCCCAGCATTTT
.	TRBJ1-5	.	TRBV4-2	CASSQGQGNQPQHF	TGTGCCAGCAGCCAAGGACAGGGCAATCAGCCCCAGCATTTT
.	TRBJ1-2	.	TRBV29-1	CSVEKGQAGGNYGYTF	TGCAGCGTTGAAAAGGGTCAGGCCGGCGGGAACTATGGCTACACCTTC
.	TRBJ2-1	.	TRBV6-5	CASSLTFRYNEQFF	TGTGCCAGCAGTTTGACTTTCCGATACAATGAGCAGTTCTTC
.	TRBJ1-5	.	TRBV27	CASSLLQSNQPQHF	TGTGCCAGCAGTTTATTGCAGAGCAATCAGCCCCAGCATTTT
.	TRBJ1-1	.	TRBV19	CASSPGMMAFF	TGTGCCAGTAGTCCCGGGATGATGGCTTTCTTT
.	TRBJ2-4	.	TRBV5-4	CASSLTGKNIQYF	TGTGCCAGCAGCTTGACAGGGAAAAACATTCAGTACTTC
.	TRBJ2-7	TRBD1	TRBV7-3	CASSTGQGQHYEQYF	TGTGCCAGCAGCACGGGACAGGGGCAGCACTACGAGCAGTACTTC
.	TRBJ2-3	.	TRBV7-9	CASIPRSTDTQYF	TGTGCCAGCATCCCCAGAAGCACAGATACGCAGTATTTT
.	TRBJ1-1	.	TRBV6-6	CASHPWGGEAFF	TGTGCCAGCCATCCCTGGGGGGGTGAAGCTTTCTTT
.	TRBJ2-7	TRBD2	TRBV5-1	CASSLDPGGPWEQYF	TGCGCCAGCAGCTTGGATCCGGGAGGGCCTTGGGAGCAGTACTTC
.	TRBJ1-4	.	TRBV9	CASSVGNRVTNEKLFF	TGTGCCAGCAGCGTAGGGAACAGAGTAACTAATGAAAAACTGTTTTTT
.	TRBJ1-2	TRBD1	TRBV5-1	CASSLGLLGGGDGYTF	TGCGCCAGCAGCTTGGGCTTGTTAGGGGGCGGCGATGGCTACACCTTC
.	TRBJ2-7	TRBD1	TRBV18	CASSLNHRQGFPYEQYF	TGTGCCAGCTCACTCAACCACCGACAGGGGTTTCCCTACGAGCAGTACTTC
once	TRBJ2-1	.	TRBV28	CASSFLADTNEQFF	TGTGCCAGCAGTTTTTTGGCGGATACCAATGAGCAGTTCTTC
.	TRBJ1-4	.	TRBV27	CASDARGGEKLFF	TGTGCCAGCGATGCGAGGGGAGGCGAAAAACTGTTTTTT
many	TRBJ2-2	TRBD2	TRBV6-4	CASSDSPGGSDGGELFF	TGTGCCAGCAGTGACTCCCCGGGGGGGAGTGATGGCGGGGAGCTGTTTTTT
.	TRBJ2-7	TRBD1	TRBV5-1	CASSLAGTGDYEQYF	TGCGCCAGCAGTTTGGCCGGGACAGGGGACTACGAGCAGTACTTC
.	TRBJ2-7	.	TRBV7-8	CASSLVLGGSVGTDSYEQYF	TGTGCCAGCAGCTTAGTTCTTGGAGGGAGTGTCGGCACAGATTCCTACGAGCAGTACTTC
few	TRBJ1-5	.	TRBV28	CASRKQGGSGYSNQPQHF	TGTGCCAGCAGGAAACAGGGTGGTAGTGGTTATAGCAATCAGCCCCAGCATTTT
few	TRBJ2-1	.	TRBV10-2	CASVAGLARNEQFF	TGCGCCAGTGTGGCGGGGCTAGCTCGTAATGAGCAGTTCTTC
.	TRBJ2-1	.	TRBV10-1	CARGRFASRNEQFF	TGCGCCAGGGGCCGTTTTGCATCCCGCAATGAGCAGTTCTTC
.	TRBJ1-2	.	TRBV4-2	CASSQEGGSMDYGYTF	TGTGCCAGCAGCCAAGAGGGGGGGTCTATGGACTATGGCTACACCTTC
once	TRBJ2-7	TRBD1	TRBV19	CASSLGFERDRYEQYF	TGTGCCAGTAGCCTAGGGTTCGAACGGGACAGATACGAGCAGTACTTC
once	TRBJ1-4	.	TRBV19	CASEESPGRKEKLFF	TGTGCCAGTGAGGAGTCTCCGGGAAGGAAAGAAAAACTGTTTTTT
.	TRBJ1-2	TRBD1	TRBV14	CASSQVGRGHGYTF	TGTGCCAGCAGCCAAGTGGGTAGGGGGCATGGCTACACCTTC
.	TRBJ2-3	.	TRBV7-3	CASSPTGPDTQYF	TGTGCCAGCAGCCCAACCGGTCCGGATACGCAGTATTTT
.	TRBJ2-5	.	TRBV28	CASSSRQTGQTQYF	TGTGCCAGCAGCTCCCGGCAGACAGGACAGACCCAGTACTTC
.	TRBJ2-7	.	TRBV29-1	CSVEYGGTYEQYF	TGCAGCGTTGAATATGGGGGCACCTACGAGCAGTACTTC
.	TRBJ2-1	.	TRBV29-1	CSVDQGGPVNEQFF	TGCAGCGTCGATCAGGGAGGTCCAGTCAATGAGCAGTTCTTC
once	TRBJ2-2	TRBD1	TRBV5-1	CASSAGRDSANTGELFF	TGCGCCAGCAGCGCGGGTAGGGACAGCGCGAACACCGGGGAGCTGTTTTTT
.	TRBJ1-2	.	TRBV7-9	CASTLPNGFHGYTF	TGTGCCAGCACTCTTCCCAACGGTTTTCATGGCTACACCTTC
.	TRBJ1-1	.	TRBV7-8	CASSFVGPRRNTEAFF	TGTGCCAGCAGCTTCGTGGGTCCGCGGCGGAACACTGAAGCTTTCTTT